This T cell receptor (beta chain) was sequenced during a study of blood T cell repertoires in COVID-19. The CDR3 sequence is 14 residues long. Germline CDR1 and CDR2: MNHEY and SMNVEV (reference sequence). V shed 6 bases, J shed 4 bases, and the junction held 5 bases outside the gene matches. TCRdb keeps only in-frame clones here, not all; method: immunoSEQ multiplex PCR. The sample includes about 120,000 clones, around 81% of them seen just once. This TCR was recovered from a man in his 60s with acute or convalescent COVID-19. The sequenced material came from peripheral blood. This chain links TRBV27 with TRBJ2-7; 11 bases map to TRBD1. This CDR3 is CASRAGTGGYEQYF. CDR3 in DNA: TGTGCCAGCAGGGCCGGGACAGGGGGGTACGAGCAGTACTTC.